This paragraph reports one T cell receptor beta chain. Germline loops: CDR1 SNHLY, CDR2 FYNNEI. The CDR3 has 15 residues. With 7 bases removed from V and 0 bases from J, the gap between germline ends came to 15 bases. This record belongs to a study of blood T cell repertoires in COVID-19. About the study: The United States, Italy and Spain provided the acute and convalescent COVID-19 samples. The analysed material was cDNA or gDNA that came from T cells, B-cell-depleted T cells, or PBMCs.

Methods used by the authors: Scientists estimated how many nucleated cells there were by amplifying reference gene primers. TCRdb's copy holds only in-frame clones and misses some; the assay was immunoSEQ multiplex PCR. V and J calls and clone size are as listed in that table; D and trimming were resolved from the DNA. The table lists about 150,000 clones, about 83% of them singletons. This clonotype originated in a woman aged 70-85 years who had recovered from COVID-19. This chain joins TRBV2 and TRBJ1-2, with D tentatively TRBD1 (5 bases). Specimen: peripheral blood. DNA of the CDR3: TGTGCCAGCATGAAGGGAAGGGGCTCTAACTATGGCTACACCTTC. Protein sequence: CASMKGRGSNYGYTF. Using reference TRBV2 and TRBJ1-2 for the parts outside the CDR3, the full variable domain is EPEVTQTPSHQVTQMGQEVILRCVPISNHLYFYWYRQILGQKVEFLVSFYNNEISEKSEIFDDQFSVERPDGSNFTLKIRSTKLEDSAMYFCASMKGRGSNYGYTFGSGTRLTVV.